The clone carrying this TCR beta chain was seen just once. The data were taken from a study of blood T cell repertoires in COVID-19. The junction had 4 bases not matched to a gene; V was cut back by 6 bases and J by 3 bases. In germline, CDR1 is LNHDA, CDR2 SQIVND (reference sequence). The CDR3 runs to 14 residues. Authors' methods: Using reference gene primer amplification, nucleated cell counts were estimated. Assay: immunoSEQ multiplex PCR; the TCRdb copy retains only in-frame clones and omits some. V, J and clone size reflect that table, while D and trimming were determined from the DNA. The data hold 150,000 to 200,000 clones, with 86% observed a single time.

What was sequenced was peripheral blood. The chain employs TRBV19 and TRBJ2-2; 7 bases line up with TRBD1. This receptor was identified in a man in his late teens or twenties with acute or convalescent COVID-19. The CDR3 DNA reads as TGTGCCAGTAGGGGGACAGTATACACCGGGGAGCTGTTTTTT. Amino acids: CASRGTVYTGELFF.